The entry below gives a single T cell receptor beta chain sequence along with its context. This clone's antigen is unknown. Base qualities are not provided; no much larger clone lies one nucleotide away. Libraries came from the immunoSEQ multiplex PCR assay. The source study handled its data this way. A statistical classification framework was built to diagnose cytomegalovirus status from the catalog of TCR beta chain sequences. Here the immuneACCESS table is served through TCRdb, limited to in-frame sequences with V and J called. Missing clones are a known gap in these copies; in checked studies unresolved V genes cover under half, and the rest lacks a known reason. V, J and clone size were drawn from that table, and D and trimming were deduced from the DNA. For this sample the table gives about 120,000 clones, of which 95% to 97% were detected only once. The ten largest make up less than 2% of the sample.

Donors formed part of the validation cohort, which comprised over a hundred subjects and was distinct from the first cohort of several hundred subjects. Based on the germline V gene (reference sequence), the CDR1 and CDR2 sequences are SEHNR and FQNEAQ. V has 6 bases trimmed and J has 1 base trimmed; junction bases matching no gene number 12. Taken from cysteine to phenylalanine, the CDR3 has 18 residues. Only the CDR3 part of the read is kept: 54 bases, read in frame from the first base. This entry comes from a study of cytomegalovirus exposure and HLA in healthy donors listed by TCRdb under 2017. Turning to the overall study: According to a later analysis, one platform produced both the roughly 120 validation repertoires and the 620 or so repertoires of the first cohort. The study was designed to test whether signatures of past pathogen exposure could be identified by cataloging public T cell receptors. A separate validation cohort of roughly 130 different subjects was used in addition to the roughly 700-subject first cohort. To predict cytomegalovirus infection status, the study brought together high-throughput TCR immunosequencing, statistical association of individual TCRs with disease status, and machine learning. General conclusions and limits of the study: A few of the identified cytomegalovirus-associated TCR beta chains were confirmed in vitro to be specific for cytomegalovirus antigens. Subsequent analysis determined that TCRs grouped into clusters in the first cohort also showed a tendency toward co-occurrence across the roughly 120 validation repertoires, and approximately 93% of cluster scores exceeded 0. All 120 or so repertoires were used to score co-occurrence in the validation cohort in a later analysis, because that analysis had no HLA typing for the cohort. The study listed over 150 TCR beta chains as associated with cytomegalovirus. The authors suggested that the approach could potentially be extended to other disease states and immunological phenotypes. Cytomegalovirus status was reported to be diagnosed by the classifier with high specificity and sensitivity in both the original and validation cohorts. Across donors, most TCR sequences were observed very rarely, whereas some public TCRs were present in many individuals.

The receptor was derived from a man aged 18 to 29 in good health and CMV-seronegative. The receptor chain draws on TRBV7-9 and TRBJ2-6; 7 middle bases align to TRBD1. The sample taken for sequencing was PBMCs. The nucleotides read TGTGCCAGCAGACCAGACAGGGCCATCCTGTCTGGGGCCAACGTCCTGACTTTC. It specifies CASRPDRAILSGANVLTF.